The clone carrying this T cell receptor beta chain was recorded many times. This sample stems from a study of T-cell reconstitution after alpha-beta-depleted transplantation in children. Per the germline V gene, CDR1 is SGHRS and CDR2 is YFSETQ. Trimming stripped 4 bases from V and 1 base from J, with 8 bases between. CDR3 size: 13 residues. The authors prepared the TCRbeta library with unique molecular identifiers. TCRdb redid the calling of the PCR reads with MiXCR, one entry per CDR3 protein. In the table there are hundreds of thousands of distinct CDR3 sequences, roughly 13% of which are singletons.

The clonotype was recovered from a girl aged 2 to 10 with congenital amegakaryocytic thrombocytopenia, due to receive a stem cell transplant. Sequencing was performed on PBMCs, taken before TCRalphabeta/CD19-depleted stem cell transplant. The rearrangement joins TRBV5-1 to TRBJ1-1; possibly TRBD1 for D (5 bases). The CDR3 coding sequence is TGCGCCAGCAGCACGACAGCGAACACTGAAGCTTTCTTT. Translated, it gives CASSTTANTEAFF.